This T cell receptor beta chain originates from a study of tumor-infiltrating lymphocytes in localized non-small cell lung cancer. Turning to the study itself: Some samples were collected after neoadjuvant chemotherapy; smokers, never-smokers and several histologies were included.

Study-wide points: Tumor T-cell fraction was not associated with recurrence-free survival. Not all patients were TCR sequenced, owing to tissue quantity. T-cell fraction did not differ between immunotypes IM1 and IM2.

The CDR3 spans 16 residues. The germline gives CDR1 SGHDT, CDR2 YYEEEE. V was clipped by 0 bases and J by 1 base; unmatched bases: 4. For this clone: The antigen is unknown. This sample also contains other DNA sequences that code for the same CDR3.

Some clones are missing from TCRdb's copy, which holds only in-frame ones; the method was immunoSEQ multiplex PCR. The sample has about 15,000 clones, more than 60% seen once. Sample: lung tumor tissue. This chain joins TRBV5-6 and TRBJ2-3, with TRBD2 identical over 8 bases. This receptor was taken from a human donor with non-small cell lung cancer. The CDR3, as DNA: TGTGCCAGCAGCTTGGCGGGGGGGCAGGGCACAGATACGCAGTATTTT. It is translated as CASSLAGGQGTDTQYF.